This entry features one T cell receptor (beta chain) sequence. After isolation, RNA underwent reverse transcription to generate cDNA as the sequencing template. Sequenced by immunoSEQ multiplex PCR; TCRdb stores in-frame clones only, minus some. The data contain 130,000 to 150,000 clones, around 86% of them singletons. This entry comes from a study of CD8+ T cells in alopecia areata. This TCR derives from a human donor with alopecia areata. The starting material was CD8+ T cells sorted from blood, obtained at week 0.

CDR3 DNA sequence: TGTGCCAGCAGCTTACGGGGAGGGTACACTGAAGCTTTCTTT. Its translation: CASSLRGGYTEAFF. V is TRBV7-2 and J is TRBJ1-1; D call uncertain. Trimming stripped 2 bases from V and 3 bases from J, with 10 bases between. Germline V gene sequence: CDR1 SGHTA, CDR2 FQGNSA. The CDR3 has 14 residues. Combining the CDR3 with reference TRBV7-2 and TRBJ1-1 gives the whole variable domain GAGVSQSPSNKVTEKGKDVELRCDPISGHTALYWYRQSLGQGLEFLIYFQGNSAPDKSGLPSDRFSAERTGGSVSTLTIQRTQQEDSAVYLCASSLRGGYTEAFFGQGTRLTVV.